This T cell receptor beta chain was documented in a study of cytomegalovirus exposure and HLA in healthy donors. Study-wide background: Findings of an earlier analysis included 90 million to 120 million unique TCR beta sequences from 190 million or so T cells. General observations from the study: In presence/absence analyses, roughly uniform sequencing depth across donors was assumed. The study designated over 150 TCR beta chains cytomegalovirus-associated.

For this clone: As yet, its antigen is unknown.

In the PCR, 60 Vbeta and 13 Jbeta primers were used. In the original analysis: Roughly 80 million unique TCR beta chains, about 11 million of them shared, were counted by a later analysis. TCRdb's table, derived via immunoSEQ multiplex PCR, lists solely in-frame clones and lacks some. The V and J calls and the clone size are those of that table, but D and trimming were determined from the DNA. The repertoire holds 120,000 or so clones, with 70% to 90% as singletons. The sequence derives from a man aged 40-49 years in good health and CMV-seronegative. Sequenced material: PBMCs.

CDR3 in DNA: TGTGCCAGCAGGCAGGATCAGCCCCAGCATTTT. Its translation is CASRQDQPQHF. The V and J genes are TRBV2 and TRBJ1-5; D gene unclear. This CDR3 has 11 amino acids. From germline, CDR1 is SNHLY and CDR2 FYNNEI. The V and J ends lost 6 bases and 5 bases respectively, with 5 bases between them.